Here is one TCR beta chain with its context. This specimen comes from a study of blood T cell repertoires in COVID-19. Method: immunoSEQ multiplex PCR; TCRdb's copy keeps in-frame clones and lacks some. This sample has approximately 61,000 clones, with around 88% found just once. V shed 5 bases, J shed 5 bases, and the junction held 22 bases outside the gene matches. Per germline, CDR1 LGHDT and CDR2 YNNKEL (reference sequence). This CDR3 has 20 residues. Sequencing was performed on peripheral blood. The origin of this receptor is a woman older than 75 with active COVID-19. This chain links TRBV3-1 (or the pseudogene TRBV3-2) with TRBJ2-5; 11 positions match TRBD2. CDR3 nucleotides: TGTGCCAGCAGCACTCGACTAGCGGGGTCGATAGCGGGTGCCGGGGAGACCCAGTACTTC. Amino acids: CASSTRLAGSIAGAGETQYF.